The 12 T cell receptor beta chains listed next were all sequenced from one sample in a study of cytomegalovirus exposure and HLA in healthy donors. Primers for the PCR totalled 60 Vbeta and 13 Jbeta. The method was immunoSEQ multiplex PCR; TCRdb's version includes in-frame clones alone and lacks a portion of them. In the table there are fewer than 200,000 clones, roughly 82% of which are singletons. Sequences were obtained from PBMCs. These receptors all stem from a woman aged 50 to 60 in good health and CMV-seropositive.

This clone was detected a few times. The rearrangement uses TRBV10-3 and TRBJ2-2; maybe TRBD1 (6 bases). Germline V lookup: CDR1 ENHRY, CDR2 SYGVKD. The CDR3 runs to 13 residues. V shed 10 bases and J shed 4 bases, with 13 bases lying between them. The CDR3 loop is CATQAGATGELFF. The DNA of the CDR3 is TGTGCCACGCAGGCAGGGGCCACCGGGGAGCTGTTTTTT.

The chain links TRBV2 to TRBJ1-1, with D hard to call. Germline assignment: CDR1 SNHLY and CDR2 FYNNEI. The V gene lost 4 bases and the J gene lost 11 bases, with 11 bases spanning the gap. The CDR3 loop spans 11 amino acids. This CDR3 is CASSVGVDAFF. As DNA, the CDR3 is TGTGCCAGCAGTGTAGGAGTCGACGCTTTCTTT. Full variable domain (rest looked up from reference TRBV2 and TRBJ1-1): EPEVTQTPSHQVTQMGQEVILRCVPISNHLYFYWYRQILGQKVEFLVSFYNNEISEKSEIFDDQFSVERPDGSNFTLKIRSTKLEDSAMYFCASSVGVDAFFGQGTRLTVV.

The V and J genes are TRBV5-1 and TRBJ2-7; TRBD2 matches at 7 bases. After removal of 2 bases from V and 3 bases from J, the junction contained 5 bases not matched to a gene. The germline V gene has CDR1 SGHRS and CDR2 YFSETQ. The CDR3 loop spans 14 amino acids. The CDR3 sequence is CASSLNLAVYEQYF. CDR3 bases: TGCGCCAGCAGCTTAAATCTAGCGGTCTACGAGCAGTACTTC.

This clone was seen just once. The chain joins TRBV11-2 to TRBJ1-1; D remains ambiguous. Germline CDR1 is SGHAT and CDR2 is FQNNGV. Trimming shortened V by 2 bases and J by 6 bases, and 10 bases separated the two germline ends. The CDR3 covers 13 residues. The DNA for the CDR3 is TGTGCCAGCAGCTTAAATAATTTTTCTGAAGCTTTCTTT. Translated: CASSLNNFSEAFF.

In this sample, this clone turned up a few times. The CDR3 reads CASSQDTYRDSYEQYF. CDR3 nucleotides: TGCGCCAGCAGCCAAGATACTTACCGGGACAGCTACGAGCAGTACTTC. V is TRBV4-1 and J is TRBJ2-7, with 7 bases that match TRBD1. CDR1 and CDR2 (germline): MGHRA, YSYEKL. Trimming took 0 bases from V and 3 from J; bases not matched to a gene: 8. The CDR3 is 16 residues long.

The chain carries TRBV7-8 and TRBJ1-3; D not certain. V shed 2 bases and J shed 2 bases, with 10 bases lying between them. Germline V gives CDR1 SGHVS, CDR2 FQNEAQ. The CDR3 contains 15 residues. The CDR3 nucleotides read TGTGCCAGCAGCTTAACGCGGACTCCTGGAAACACCATATATTTT. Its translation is CASSLTRTPGNTIYF.

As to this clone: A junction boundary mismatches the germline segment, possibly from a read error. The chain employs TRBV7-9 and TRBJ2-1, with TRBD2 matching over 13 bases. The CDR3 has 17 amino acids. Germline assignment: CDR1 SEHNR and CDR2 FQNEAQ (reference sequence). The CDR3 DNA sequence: TGTTCCAGCAGCAAGGGACGACTAGCGGGGGGCTACAATGAGCAGTTCTTC. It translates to CSSSKGRLAGGYNEQFF.

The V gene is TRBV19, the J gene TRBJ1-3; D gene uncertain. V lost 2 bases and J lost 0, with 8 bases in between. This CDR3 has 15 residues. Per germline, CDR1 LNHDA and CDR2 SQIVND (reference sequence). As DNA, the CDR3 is TGTGCCAGTAGTATATCCGGGAACTCTGGAAACACCATATATTTT. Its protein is CASSISGNSGNTIYF.

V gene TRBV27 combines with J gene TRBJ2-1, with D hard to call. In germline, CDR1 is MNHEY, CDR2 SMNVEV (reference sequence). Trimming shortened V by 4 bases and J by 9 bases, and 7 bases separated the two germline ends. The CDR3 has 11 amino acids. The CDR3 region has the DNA TGTGCCAGCAGTTGGTCCGGTGAGCAGTTCTTC. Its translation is CASSWSGEQFF.

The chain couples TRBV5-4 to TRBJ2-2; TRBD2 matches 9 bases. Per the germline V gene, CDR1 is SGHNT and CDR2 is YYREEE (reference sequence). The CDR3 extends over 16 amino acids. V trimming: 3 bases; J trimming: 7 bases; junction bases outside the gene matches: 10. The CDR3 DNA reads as TGTGCCAGCAGCTACGCCAAGCGGGGGGCCGTCGGGGAGCTGTTTTTT. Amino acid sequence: CASSYAKRGAVGELFF. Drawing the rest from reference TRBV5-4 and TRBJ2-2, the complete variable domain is ETGVTQSPTHLIKTRGQQVTLRCSSQSGHNTVSWYQQALGQGPQFIFQYYREEENGRGNFPPRFSGLQFPNYSSELNVNALELDDSALYLCASSYAKRGAVGELFFGEGSRLTVL.

Here the CDR3 reads CASSLEGAKDTQYF. The CDR3, as DNA: TGCGCCAGCAGCTTGGAAGGGGCTAAAGATACGCAGTATTTT. The chain uses TRBV5-1 and TRBJ2-3; tentative D call: TRBD1 (5 bases). Trimming took off 0 bases at V and 5 bases at J, with 10 bases between the two ends. This CDR3 spans 14 amino acids. Germline CDR1 and CDR2: SGHRS and YFSETQ.

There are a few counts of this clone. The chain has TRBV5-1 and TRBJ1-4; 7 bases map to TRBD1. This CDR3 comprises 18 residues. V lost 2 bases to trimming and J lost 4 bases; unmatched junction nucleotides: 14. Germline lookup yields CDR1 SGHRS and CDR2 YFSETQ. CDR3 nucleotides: TGCGCCAGCAGCTTAGCCGGAGGCCCGGGACAGAATAATGAAAAACTGTTTTTT. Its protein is CASSLAGGPGQNNEKLFF.